The next 31 T cell receptor beta chains were all read from a single sample in a study of blood T cells in healthy people across ages. A sample-barcoded 5' primer and a J-beta primer mix were used in a second PCR of about 7 to 11 cycles. TCRdb reprocessed the 5' RACE reads with MiXCR, giving one entry per CDR3 protein. The table has roughly 1.7 million distinct CDR3 sequences, about 32% seen once. The material sequenced was blood. All receptors come from a woman in her twenties or thirties in good health.

This clonotype was counted only a few times. This chain connects TRBV27 to TRBJ1-2; 8 bases fit TRBD1. V dropped 7 bases and J dropped 8; count of bases not matched to a gene: 12. CDR1 and CDR2 (germline): MNHEY, SMNVEV (reference sequence). The CDR3 is made up of 14 amino acids. Here the CDR3 reads CASTRVQGAGGYTF. The CDR3 DNA reads TGTGCCAGCACCCGGGTTCAGGGGGCGGGAGGCTACACCTTC.

The rearrangement uses TRBV5-1 and TRBJ2-5; tentative D call: TRBD2 (5 bases). The germline V and J ends were trimmed by 0 bases and 6 bases, with 12 bases remaining between them. Germline CDR1 and CDR2: SGHRS and YFSETQ. The CDR3 spans 14 residues. CDR3 sequence reads: CASSLGTPDKTQYF. In DNA form, the CDR3 reads TGCGCCAGCAGCTTGGGGACTCCCGATAAGACCCAGTACTTC.

The rearrangement links TRBV19 to TRBJ2-7; 11 bases line up with TRBD2. V lost 4 bases to trimming and J lost 2 bases; unmatched junction nucleotides: 7. This CDR3 is built from 16 residues. Germline V gives CDR1 LNHDA, CDR2 SQIVND (reference sequence). The CDR3 is CASSRFGLAGPYEQYF. The DNA of the CDR3 is TGTGCCAGTAGTAGGTTCGGACTAGCGGGCCCCTACGAGCAGTACTTC.

The sample holds many counts of this clonotype. The junction differs from germline at one of its ends, possibly a read error. The chain employs TRBV5-1 and TRBJ2-1; 8 nucleotides line up with TRBD2. This CDR3 is 14 amino acids long. Germline V gene lookup returns CDR1 SGHRS and CDR2 YFSETQ. The CDR3 DNA reads as TGTGCCAGCAGCTCGGCGGGGGGCTACAATGAGCAGTTCTTC. Protein: CASSSAGGYNEQFF.

The chain carries TRBV28 and TRBJ2-3; 8 bases line up with TRBD2. The CDR3 length is 16 residues. The V and J ends lost 6 bases and 2 bases, in that order; junction bases with no gene match: 10. CDR1 MDHEN and CDR2 SYDVKM come from the germline V gene. CDR3 sequence reads: CASRLLADDLTDTQYF. CDR3 DNA sequence: TGTGCCAGCAGACTACTAGCGGACGACCTCACAGATACGCAGTATTTT. The full variable domain, rest sourced from reference TRBV28 and TRBJ2-3, is DVKVTQSSRYLVKRTGEKVFLECVQDMDHENMFWYRQDPGLGLRLIYFSYDVKMKEKGDIPEGYSVSREKKERFSLILESASTNQTSMYLCASRLLADDLTDTQYFGPGTRLTVL.

This clonotype appeared a few times. The rearrangement uses TRBV7-9 and TRBJ1-2; a weak D match, TRBD1 (5 bases). The CDR3 has 14 residues. The V gene lost 5 bases and the J gene lost 2 bases, with 12 bases spanning the gap. Looked up from germline, CDR1 is SEHNR and CDR2 is FQNEAQ (reference sequence). The CDR3 region has the DNA TGTGCCAGCAGCGCCATGAAGGGGAACTATGGCTACACCTTC. This translates into CASSAMKGNYGYTF.

This chain connects TRBV5-4 to TRBJ2-2; 9 bases match TRBD2. CDR3 size: 19 residues. V was clipped by 0 bases and J by 0 bases; unmatched bases: 9. CDR1 and CDR2 from the germline V gene are SGHNT and YYREEE (reference sequence). CDR3 nucleotide sequence: TGTGCCAGCAGCTTGGGGCTAGCGGGAAGCTTAACGAACACCGGGGAGCTGTTTTTT. Residues: CASSLGLAGSLTNTGELFF.

J is TRBJ2-1 and V is TRBV25-1; D is possibly TRBD2 (6 bases). In germline, CDR1 is MGHDK, CDR2 SYGVNS. The CDR3 spans 16 residues. Trimming shortened V by 2 bases and J by 0 bases, and 11 bases separated the two germline ends. The CDR3 DNA sequence: TGTGCCAGCAGTGAAATCGGGACTTACTCCTACAATGAGCAGTTCTTC. Protein product: CASSEIGTYSYNEQFF.

The chain carries TRBV2 and TRBJ2-3, with 10 positions matching TRBD2. The CDR3 has 18 residues. V lost 1 base and J lost 4; bases outside the gene matches: 11. Germline V gene sequence: CDR1 SNHLY, CDR2 FYNNEI. CDR3 bases: TGTGCCAGCAGTGAAGTACCCCCTAGCGGGAGCCGGTCAGATACGCAGTATTTT. It encodes CASSEVPPSGSRSDTQYF.

This rearrangement joins TRBV9 to TRBJ2-5; TRBD2 agrees at 13 bases. Germline CDR1 is SGDLS and CDR2 is YYNGEE. CDR3 length: 17 residues. Unmatched junction bases numbered 10, after V lost 4 bases and J lost 4 bases. CDR3 bases: TGTGCCAGCAGCCCCTACGGAGGGACTAGCGGGACAGAGACCCAGTACTTC. Encoded protein: CASSPYGGTSGTETQYF. Drawing the rest from reference TRBV9 and TRBJ2-5, the complete variable domain is DSGVTQTPKHLITATGQRVTLRCSPRSGDLSVYWYQQSLDQGLQFLIQYYNGEERAKGNILERFSAQQFPDLHSELNLSSLELGDSALYFCASSPYGGTSGTETQYFGPGTRLLVL.

This clonotype occurred a few times. The rearrangement uses TRBV10-3 and TRBJ1-5; D ambiguous. This CDR3 has 15 amino acids. Germline CDR1 and CDR2: ENHRY and SYGVKD. V was cut by 0 bases and J by 3 bases, with 9 bases left in between. The CDR3 loop is CAISESTSNNQPQHF. CDR3 sequence (DNA): TGTGCCATCAGTGAGTCAACATCAAACAATCAGCCCCAGCATTTT.

The CDR3 protein is CSVEGGHQETQYF. The CDR3 DNA is TGCAGCGTTGAAGGCGGGCACCAAGAGACCCAGTACTTC. The V gene is TRBV29-1, the J gene TRBJ2-5, with D possibly matching TRBD2 (5 bases). CDR3 length equals 13 residues. CDR1 is SQVTM, CDR2 ANQGSEA, per germline. With 1 base removed from V and 0 bases from J, the gap between germline ends came to 6 bases.

The sample holds many counts of this clonotype. The chain is built from TRBV5-5 and TRBJ2-1; 10 bases are shared with TRBD1. Looked up from germline, CDR1 is SGHKS and CDR2 is YYEKEE (reference sequence). The CDR3 is made up of 14 amino acids. V lost 7 bases, J lost 5 bases, and 6 bases stayed unmatched. The CDR3 sequence is CASAPGTGDNEQFF. In DNA, the CDR3 is TGTGCCAGCGCGCCCGGGACAGGGGACAATGAGCAGTTCTTC.

This clonotype was recorded a few times. This chain joins TRBV7-9 and TRBJ2-1, with D tentatively TRBD1 (5 bases). V lost 6 bases and J 2 bases, leaving 14 bases between the germline ends. The CDR3 totals 15 residues. Germline V lookup: CDR1 SEHNR, CDR2 FQNEAQ (reference sequence). The CDR3 DNA is TGTGCCAGCAGTCCAGACAGACCCCCCTACAATGAGCAGTTCTTC. Amino acid sequence: CASSPDRPPYNEQFF.

V is TRBV10-3 and J is TRBJ2-5, with 9 positions matching TRBD1. CDR1 is ENHRY and CDR2 is SYGVKD in the germline V gene. The CDR3 has 16 amino acids. V dropped 0 bases and J dropped 1; count of bases not matched to a gene: 3. The CDR3 DNA sequence: TGTGCCATCAGTGAGTCCTCGACAGGGGGCCAAGAGACCCAGTACTTC. This sequence encodes CAISESSTGGQETQYF.

A few counts support this clonotype. The V gene is TRBV28, the J gene TRBJ1-5; 9 bases map to TRBD1. The junction had 7 bases not matched to a gene; V was cut back by 6 bases and J by 4 bases. The CDR3 is 15 amino acids. Germline-derived CDR1 and CDR2 are MDHEN and SYDVKM. CDR3 DNA: TGTGCCAGCAGCTATCGACAGGGGGTAAATCAGCCCCAGCATTTT. This sequence encodes CASSYRQGVNQPQHF.

This clonotype was seen a handful of times. The chain joins TRBV3-1 to TRBJ2-3; D is uncertain. Germline loops: CDR1 LGHDT, CDR2 YNNKEL (reference sequence). The V and J ends lost 0 bases and 4 bases respectively, with 2 bases between them. The CDR3 length is 12 residues. The CDR3 spells CASSQESDTQYF. The CDR3 DNA sequence: TGTGCCAGCAGCCAAGAGTCAGATACGCAGTATTTT.

This chain joins TRBV4-1 and TRBJ2-7; D possibly corresponds to TRBD2 (6 bases). The ends were cut back, 4 bases at V and 3 bases at J, with 13 bases in the middle. The CDR3 covers 14 residues. Germline CDR1 reads MGHRA; CDR2 reads YSYEKL. CDR3 DNA sequence: TGCGCCAGCAGCCTCCGGGACTCGAACTACGAGCAGTACTTC. Its translation is CASSLRDSNYEQYF.

This clonotype has more than one count but fewer than ten. The chain uses TRBV12-3 or TRBV12-4 and TRBJ1-1, with TRBD1 identical over 9 bases. With 7 bases clipped from V and 0 bases from J, the junction kept 3 bases outside the gene matches. This CDR3 has 14 amino acids. CDR3 amino acids: CASTRDRVNTEAFF. In nucleotides, the CDR3 is TGTGCCAGCACCCGGGACAGGGTGAACACTGAAGCTTTCTTT.

The chain recombines TRBV3-1 with TRBJ2-4, with 10 nucleotides matching TRBD1. The CDR3 is made up of 16 amino acids. CDR1 is LGHDT and CDR2 is YNNKEL in the germline V gene (reference sequence). Trimming cost V 4 bases and J 0 bases; bases outside gene matches: 3. For the CDR3, the DNA is TGTGCCAGCAGCCCCCGGACAGGGGGAGCCAAAAACATTCAGTACTTC. It codes for CASSPRTGGAKNIQYF. The full variable domain, its missing parts supplied by reference TRBV3-1 and TRBJ2-4, is DTAVSQTPKYLVTQMGNDKSIKCEQNLGHDTMYWYKQDSKKFLKIMFSYNNKELIINETVPNRFSPKSPDKAHLNLHINSLELGDSAVYFCASSPRTGGAKNIQYFGAGTRLSVL.

V gene TRBV29-1 combines with J gene TRBJ1-4, with D tentatively TRBD1 (5 bases). V shed 4 bases and J shed 2 bases, with 8 bases lying between them. The CDR3 is 13 residues long. Germline V gene sequence: CDR1 SQVTM, CDR2 ANQGSEA. The CDR3 reads CSVGSGTNEKLFF. CDR3 DNA sequence: TGCAGCGTTGGGTCAGGGACTAATGAAAAACTGTTTTTT.

This chain connects TRBV7-2 to TRBJ2-1, with 9 bases lining up with TRBD2. This CDR3 has 15 residues. V gave up 6 bases and J gave up 2 bases; unmatched junction bases: 5. Germline CDR1 SGHTA, CDR2 FQGNSA. In DNA, the CDR3 is TGTGCCAGCAGTCCCGGGACTAGCACCTACAATGAGCAGTTCTTC. Translation: CASSPGTSTYNEQFF. The whole variable domain, filled in from reference TRBV7-2 and TRBJ2-1, reads GAGVSQSPSNKVTEKGKDVELRCDPISGHTALYWYRQSLGQGLEFLIYFQGNSAPDKSGLPSDRFSAERTGGSVSTLTIQRTQQEDSAVYLCASSPGTSTYNEQFFGPGTRLTVL.

There are many counts of this clonotype. The chain links TRBV29-1 to TRBJ2-7; D may match TRBD1 or TRBD2 (5 bases each). V shed 3 bases and J shed 2 bases, with 8 bases lying between them. The CDR3 sequence is 12 residues long. CDR1 is SQVTM and CDR2 is ANQGSEA in the germline V gene. The chain's CDR3 is CSVEGDPYEQYF. The CDR3 nucleotides read TGCAGCGTTGAGGGGGACCCCTACGAGCAGTACTTC.

This clonotype was recorded a few times. This chain links TRBV7-8 with TRBJ2-5, with D tentatively TRBD2 (5 bases). V lost 1 base and J lost 5, with 17 bases in between. This CDR3 contains 16 residues. Germline assignment: CDR1 SGHVS and CDR2 FQNEAQ. CDR3 amino acids: CASSLGTRGVGETQYF. The CDR3 nucleotides are TGTGCCAGCAGCTTAGGAACTAGAGGCGTGGGGGAGACCCAGTACTTC.

Concerning this clonotype: This may arise from a read error, as a much more abundant clone is one base away. This rearrangement joins TRBV12-3 or TRBV12-4 to TRBJ1-2; maybe TRBD1 (5 bases). The CDR3 covers 13 residues. The CDR3, as DNA: TGTGTCAGCAGCCCCGACAGCTCACATGGCTACACCTTC. Translated: CVSSPDSSHGYTF.

This chain joins TRBV9 and TRBJ2-7, with a possible D match to TRBD2 (5 bases). Trimming removed 4 bases at V and 0 bases at J, with 14 bases between. This CDR3 has 15 amino acids. CDR1 is SGDLS, CDR2 YYNGEE, per germline. The CDR3 DNA reads as TGTGCCAGCAGCCCGAGCGGACTCCACTCCTACGAGCAGTACTTC. Translated: CASSPSGLHSYEQYF. Based on the CDR3 plus reference TRBV9 and TRBJ2-7, the full variable domain is DSGVTQTPKHLITATGQRVTLRCSPRSGDLSVYWYQQSLDQGLQFLIQYYNGEERAKGNILERFSAQQFPDLHSELNLSSLELGDSALYFCASSPSGLHSYEQYFGPGTRLTVT.

The sample holds a few counts of this clonotype. The chain links TRBV10-2 to TRBJ2-1, with D possibly being TRBD2 (5 bases). Per the germline V gene, CDR1 is WSHSY and CDR2 is SAAADI. The CDR3 runs to 14 residues. V lost 4 bases and J 8 bases, leaving 15 bases between the germline ends. The chain's CDR3 is CASSVPSSNYEQFF. The CDR3 nucleotides are TGCGCCAGCAGTGTACCCTCTAGCAACTATGAGCAGTTCTTC.

The chain uses TRBV20-1 and TRBJ1-1; D is undetermined. CDR3 length equals 13 residues. Germline assignment: CDR1 DFQATT and CDR2 SNEGSKA (reference sequence). The V end lost 0 bases, the J end lost 2 bases, and 7 bases lay between the germline ends. Written as DNA, the CDR3 is TGCAGTGCTAGAGACGATTTTAACACTGAAGCTTTCTTT. This codes for CSARDDFNTEAFF.

This clonotype was picked up many times. The V gene is TRBV29-1, the J gene TRBJ2-1, with TRBD1 matching over 7 bases. The CDR3 contains 14 residues. CDR1 and CDR2 (germline): SQVTM, ANQGSEA. Unmatched junction bases numbered 6, after V lost 7 bases and J lost 0 bases. The CDR3 loop reads CSGARDSSYNEQFF. The CDR3 coding sequence is TGCAGCGGCGCCCGGGACAGCTCCTACAATGAGCAGTTCTTC.

This clonotype was seen a few times. The chain recombines TRBV4-1 with TRBJ1-4, with D perhaps matching TRBD1 (5 bases). CDR1 and CDR2 (germline): MGHRA, YSYEKL. The CDR3 covers 14 residues. Trimming pared 0 bases from V and 12 bases from J, leaving 14 bases between. Here the CDR3 reads CASSQEVTVGELFF. In DNA form, the CDR3 reads TGCGCCAGCAGCCAAGAGGTGACCGTGGGGGAACTGTTTTTT.

This clonotype turned up a few times. The DNA of the CDR3 is TGTGCCAGCAGCCAAGACAGGGGGCGTTCAGAGACCCAGTACTTC. Amino acids: CASSQDRGRSETQYF. The chain links TRBV3-1 to TRBJ2-5; 8 bases are shared with TRBD1. Trimming removed 0 bases from V and 4 bases from J; junction bases left unmatched: 4. Germline CDR1 is LGHDT and CDR2 is YNNKEL (reference sequence). This CDR3 has 15 residues.